These 29 T cell receptor beta chains were sequenced from one sample in a study of T cell responses to AZD1222 COVID-19 vaccine (TCRdb year 2021). The time point tag for this specimen amounts to: about 28 days (+/-7) after the second vaccine dose. Libraries were made using the immunoSEQ multiplex PCR assay. The source is immuneACCESS, and TCRdb retained only in-frame sequences with V and J called. Part of the clones is not carried over; for the studies checked, unresolved V genes explain less than half of this, and the remainder is unexplained. The sample contains fewer than 120,000 clones, over 85% of them found a single time. Over 2% of the sample lies in the top ten. The sequencing here drew on peripheral blood, taken 28 days after the second AZD1222 dose. These receptors were collected from an adult who received the AZD1222 COVID-19 vaccine.

CDR3 in DNA: TGTGCCAGCAGTTACGGCAATGAGCAGTTCTTC. This codes for CASSYGNEQFF. The chain employs TRBV6-2 or TRBV6-3 and TRBJ2-1; D unclear. Trimming took 2 bases from V and 6 from J, leaving 2 bases between them. Germline assignment: CDR1 MNHEY and CDR2 SVGEGT. This CDR3 is built from 11 residues.

The J gene is TRBJ2-5, the V gene TRBV5-1; D is perhaps TRBD2 (7 bases). The CDR3 length is 15 residues. The V gene lost 3 bases and the J gene lost 5 bases, with 17 bases spanning the gap. Germline CDR1 SGHRS, CDR2 YFSETQ. In nucleotides, the CDR3 is TGCGCCAGCAGCTGGGAGGGGGGAAATCGGGAGACCCAGTACTTC. It yields the protein CASSWEGGNRETQYF.

The chain uses TRBV19 and TRBJ2-5; D gene ambiguous. CDR1 is LNHDA, CDR2 SQIVND, per germline (reference sequence). The V end was cut by 3 bases, the J end by 2 bases, with 13 bases between. The CDR3 totals 15 residues. CDR3 coding DNA: TGTGCCAGTAGTATCGTTCCGGGTGGGCAAGAGACCCAGTACTTC. It yields the protein CASSIVPGGQETQYF.

The rearrangement joins TRBV5-5 to TRBJ1-1; D gene unclear. Germline V gene sequence: CDR1 SGHKS, CDR2 YYEKEE (reference sequence). Trimming removed 0 bases from V and 11 bases from J, with 11 bases in between. The CDR3 runs to 12 residues. DNA for the CDR3: TGTGCCAGCAGCTTGGATGCGGGGAGGGCTTTCTTT. Protein: CASSLDAGRAFF.

V and J are TRBV15 and TRBJ2-7; D may match TRBD1 or TRBD2 (5 bases each). The CDR3 has 12 amino acids. The ends were cut back, 0 bases at V and 11 bases at J, with 11 bases in the middle. Germline loops: CDR1 LNHNV, CDR2 YYDKDF (reference sequence). CDR3 nucleotides: TGTGCCACCAGCAGAGATAGAGGGGCTGAGTACTTC. This encodes CATSRDRGAEYF.

The chain has TRBV7-2 and TRBJ1-2; D unresolved. CDR1 and CDR2 (germline): SGHTA, FQGNSA. V was pared by 5 bases and J by 3 bases, with 13 bases between. This CDR3 contains 14 residues. In DNA form, the CDR3 reads TGTGCCAGCAGCAGAGCAGCCGGGGACTATGGCTACACCTTC. It translates to CASSRAAGDYGYTF.

The J gene is TRBJ1-1, the V gene TRBV2; no clear D gene. The CDR3 covers 15 residues. Trimming cost V 3 bases and J 0 bases, with 11 bases left between them. Germline assignment: CDR1 SNHLY and CDR2 FYNNEI. The CDR3 DNA reads as TGTGCCAGCAGTGAGGGAGGCCGGTTGAACACTGAAGCTTTCTTT. This sequence encodes CASSEGGRLNTEAFF.

The chain recombines TRBV2 with TRBJ2-3, with D tentatively TRBD2 (6 bases). V lost 2 bases, J lost 1 base, and 10 bases lay in between. This CDR3 spans 15 amino acids. The germline gives CDR1 SNHLY, CDR2 FYNNEI. The CDR3 DNA reads as TGTGCCAGCAGTGAAATTAGCGGAGGCACAGATACGCAGTATTTT. This translates into CASSEISGGTDTQYF. Looking up the rest from reference TRBV2 and TRBJ2-3 gives the full variable domain: EPEVTQTPSHQVTQMGQEVILRCVPISNHLYFYWYRQILGQKVEFLVSFYNNEISEKSEIFDDQFSVERPDGSNFTLKIRSTKLEDSAMYFCASSEISGGTDTQYFGPGTRLTVL.

The J gene is TRBJ1-2, the V gene TRBV6-5; TRBD1 aligns across 7 bases. CDR3 length: 15 amino acids. Germline CDR1 and CDR2: MNHEY and SVGAGI. Trimming removed 5 bases from V and 3 bases from J; junction bases left unmatched: 9. CDR3 in DNA: TGTGCCAGCAGTCGACGAAGACAGGGACACTATGGCTACACCTTC. Translating gives CASSRRRQGHYGYTF.

The chain is built from TRBV20-1 and TRBJ2-7; TRBD1 is a possible D gene (6 bases). This CDR3 has 13 amino acids. CDR1 and CDR2 (germline): DFQATT, SNEGSKA (reference sequence). Between the trimmed V and J ends, which lost 3 bases and 2 bases, there was a span of 11 bases. The CDR3 bases are TGCAGTGCTAGTTACAGGGCAACCTACGAGCAGTACTTC. This codes for CSASYRATYEQYF.

V usage is TRBV4-2 and J usage is TRBJ2-1; the D gene is possibly TRBD1 (5 bases). The germline V and J ends were trimmed by 3 bases and 5 bases, with 14 bases remaining between them. Germline V lookup: CDR1 LGHNA, CDR2 YNFKEQ. The CDR3 consists of 15 residues. CDR3 DNA: TGTGCCAGCAGCCAGGAGCAGGGAACTCACAATGAGCAGTTCTTC. It encodes CASSQEQGTHNEQFF.

The table lists this clone with a count of one. V gene TRBV27 combines with J gene TRBJ1-2, with 9 nucleotides matching TRBD1. Germline V CDR1 and CDR2: MNHEY, SMNVEV (reference sequence). V shed 6 bases and J 5 bases; nucleotides not matched to a gene: 7. The CDR3 covers 14 residues. CDR3 loop: CASRARGQGYGYTF. The CDR3 DNA is TGTGCCAGCAGGGCTCGGGGACAGGGTTATGGCTACACCTTC.

This sequence joins TRBV19 and TRBJ1-5, with 9 bases fitting TRBD1. The CDR3 is made up of 15 amino acids. Germline V gives CDR1 LNHDA, CDR2 SQIVND (reference sequence). With 6 bases clipped from V and 6 bases from J, the junction kept 9 bases outside the gene matches. As DNA, the CDR3 is TGTGCCAGTAGCCAGGGACAGGGTGGGGTTCAGCCCCAGCATTTT. Translating it yields CASSQGQGGVQPQHF.

This rearrangement joins TRBV12-3 or TRBV12-4 to TRBJ1-5, with D unresolved. The V end was cut by 5 bases, the J end by 9 bases, with 11 bases between. The CDR3 covers 12 residues. The CDR3 region has the DNA TGTGCCAGCAGTCCCCGGGCCCTGCCCCAGCATTTT. Translated: CASSPRALPQHF.

The V call is TRBV6-5, the J call TRBJ2-5, with TRBD1 matching over 7 bases. The ends lost 8 bases at V and 3 bases at J; junction bases unmatched: 6. Germline lookup yields CDR1 MNHEY and CDR2 SVGAGI. The CDR3 loop spans 13 amino acids. DNA for the CDR3: TGTGCCAGCGGGACAGATTTCGAAGAGACCCAGTACTTC. The encoded protein is CASGTDFEETQYF.

This clone was detected only once. The V gene is TRBV7-2, the J gene TRBJ1-5; D is ambiguous. Germline CDR1 is SGHTA and CDR2 is FQGNSA. Between the trimmed V and J ends, which lost 2 bases and 5 bases, there was a span of 7 bases. The CDR3 has 13 amino acids. CDR3 sequence reads: CASSLTPDQPQHF. The CDR3 nucleotides read TGTGCCAGCAGCTTAACCCCGGATCAGCCCCAGCATTTT.

The sample holds one count of this clone. The J gene is TRBJ1-6, the V gene TRBV12-3 or TRBV12-4; no clear D gene. This CDR3 is 13 amino acids long. The V gene lost 0 bases and the J gene lost 10 bases, with 7 bases spanning the gap. The CDR3 bases are TGTGCCAGCAGTTTAGCAGGGAACTCACCCCTCCACTTT. It is translated as CASSLAGNSPLHF.

In its sample, this clone was seen once. The J gene is TRBJ2-3, the V gene TRBV2; the match to TRBD1 covers 8 bases. The ends lost 6 bases at V and 6 bases at J; junction bases unmatched: 11. This CDR3 has 15 residues. Germline loops: CDR1 SNHLY, CDR2 FYNNEI. CDR3 DNA: TGTGCCAGCAGGGCCGACAGGGGAAGTGAGGATACGCAGTATTTT. It is translated as CASRADRGSEDTQYF.

This sequence joins TRBV7-2 and TRBJ2-1, with 7 bases lining up with TRBD2. Trimming at V came to 5 bases and at J to 9 bases, leaving 10 bases not matched to a gene. The CDR3 loop spans 14 amino acids. Germline V gene sequence: CDR1 SGHTA, CDR2 FQGNSA. For the CDR3, the DNA is TGTGCCAGCAGCAGAGCGGGGATTGCGGGTGAGCAGTTCTTC. This gives the protein CASSRAGIAGEQFF.

The chain joins TRBV15 to TRBJ1-4; possible D gene TRBD1, 6 bases. The CDR3 consists of 15 residues. Germline loops: CDR1 LNHNV, CDR2 YYDKDF (reference sequence). V shed 5 bases and J shed 2 bases, with 12 bases lying between them. CDR3 coding DNA: TGTGCCACCAGCGTCCAACAGGGTACTAATGAAAAACTGTTTTTT. It encodes CATSVQQGTNEKLFF.

The chain recombines TRBV4-3 with TRBJ2-3; perhaps TRBD1 as D (6 bases). Germline lookup yields CDR1 LGHNA and CDR2 YSLEER. The V end was cut by 0 bases, the J end by 4 bases, with 17 bases between. The CDR3 covers 17 residues. CDR3 amino acids: CASSQDGRQGTADTQYF. The CDR3 region has the DNA TGCGCCAGCAGCCAAGACGGGCGGCAGGGGACGGCAGATACGCAGTATTTT.

This rearrangement joins TRBV30 to TRBJ1-1; unclear D gene. Germline CDR1 and CDR2: GTSNPN and SVGIG (reference sequence). Trimming left V 8 bases short and J 1 base short, with 11 bases between. The CDR3 has 12 residues. In DNA form, the CDR3 reads TGTGCCGGAACACCACAGAACACTGAAGCTTTCTTT. This sequence encodes CAGTPQNTEAFF.

The V and J genes are TRBV19 and TRBJ2-6, with D unresolved. The length of the CDR3 is 19 residues. Trimming stripped 3 bases from V and 3 bases from J, with 21 bases between. Germline assignment: CDR1 LNHDA and CDR2 SQIVND (reference sequence). The CDR3 nucleotides read TGTGCCAGTAGTATCCTCTTAGGCGGAGACATACTTGGGGCCAACGTCCTGACTTTC. Translated, it gives CASSILLGGDILGANVLTF.

The V call is TRBV7-9, the J call TRBJ1-5; D not certain. The germline gives CDR1 SEHNR, CDR2 FQNEAQ (reference sequence). V lost 1 base and J lost 2, with 6 bases in between. The CDR3 spans 14 residues. CDR3 coding DNA: TGTGCCAGCAGCTTAGGTGGGGGCAATCAGCCCCAGCATTTT. It specifies CASSLGGGNQPQHF.

CDR3 region: CASSQAIGPEWPQHF. The DNA for the CDR3 is TGCGCCAGCAGCCAAGCAATAGGCCCGGAGTGGCCCCAGCATTTT. The chain links TRBV4-3 to TRBJ1-5; the D is unclear. The CDR3 has 15 amino acids. The V and J ends lost 1 base and 9 bases respectively, with 16 bases between them. Germline CDR1 is LGHNA and CDR2 is YSLEER.

The V gene is TRBV7-9, the J gene TRBJ2-7, with D possibly matching TRBD2 (7 bases). Trimming shortened V by 3 bases and J by 2 bases, and 17 bases separated the two germline ends. Germline V CDR1 and CDR2: SEHNR, FQNEAQ (reference sequence). This CDR3 is 16 amino acids long. CDR3 DNA sequence: TGTGCCAGCAGCTTGGGGAGGGGGGGAAACCCCTACGAGCAGTACTTC. It specifies CASSLGRGGNPYEQYF.

The CDR3 spells CASSQVTGNTHEQYF. The CDR3 DNA is TGTGCCAGCAGCCAGGTCACAGGGAATACCCACGAGCAGTACTTC. The chain recombines TRBV4-2 with TRBJ2-7; tentatively, D is TRBD1 (6 bases). CDR1 and CDR2 from the germline V gene are LGHNA and YNFKEQ. Trimming pared 3 bases from V and 5 bases from J, leaving 17 bases between. This CDR3 spans 15 amino acids.

The chain couples TRBV5-1 to TRBJ1-1; D is unresolved. CDR3 length equals 13 residues. Germline V lookup: CDR1 SGHRS, CDR2 YFSETQ. V lost 4 bases, J lost 4 bases, and 11 bases lay in between. CDR3 sequence: CASSPGGSTEAFF. The CDR3 DNA sequence: TGCGCCAGCAGCCCCGGAGGGAGCACTGAAGCTTTCTTT. The variable domain in full, completed from reference TRBV5-1 and TRBJ1-1, reads KAGVTQTPRYLIKTRGQQVTLSCSPISGHRSVSWYQQTPGQGLQFLFEYFSETQRNKGNFPGRFSGRQFSNSRSEMNVSTLELGDSALYLCASSPGGSTEAFFGQGTRLTVV.

The count of this clone is one. The chain couples TRBV18 to TRBJ2-2; D gene ambiguous. The CDR3 covers 15 residues. Germline V gene lookup returns CDR1 KGHSH and CDR2 LQKENI. Trimming cost V 2 bases and J 1 base, with 8 bases left between them. CDR3 coding DNA: TGTGCCAGCTCACCATCTGCGCGGAACACCGGGGAGCTGTTTTTT. It yields the protein CASSPSARNTGELFF.